The 22 T cell receptor beta chains reported below all come from one sample, sequenced in a study of blood T cell repertoires in COVID-19. TCRdb's table, derived via immunoSEQ multiplex PCR, lists solely in-frame clones and lacks some. The sample has a few hundred thousand clones, under 90% seen once; the top ten hold roughly 10%. Sequences were obtained from PBMCs or T cells enriched from blood (not recorded which). Receptors were obtained from a woman younger than 45 who had recovered from COVID-19.

This clone has just a few counts. The chain uses TRBV20-1 and TRBJ1-1; D not certain. The V end lost 7 bases, the J end lost 5 bases, and 8 bases lay between the germline ends. The CDR3 has 10 residues. The germline V gene has CDR1 DFQATT and CDR2 SNEGSKA (reference sequence). CDR3 protein: CSVRRTEAFF. In DNA, the CDR3 is TGCAGTGTCAGGAGGACTGAAGCTTTCTTT.

The V and J genes are TRBV21-1 and TRBJ2-3; no check of the table's D call, TRBD2, against the DNA was made. TRBV21-1 is a recognized pseudogene. The CDR3 spans 16 residues. The CDR3 reads CASSKVRGTGTDTQYF. The DNA for the CDR3 is TGTGCCAGCAGCAAAGTAAGAGGAACCGGGACAGATACGCAGTATTTT.

The chain carries TRBV18 and TRBJ1-1, with D unclear. The germline gives CDR1 KGHSH, CDR2 LQKENI. The CDR3 sequence is 13 residues long. V was pared by 5 bases and J by 3 bases, with 10 bases between. CDR3 in amino acids: CASSSIQDTEAFF. The CDR3 DNA reads as TGTGCCAGCTCATCAATCCAGGACACTGAAGCTTTCTTT.

This clone was counted once. Here the CDR3 reads CASSPAVLYPGTGELFF. Here the CDR3 DNA reads TGTGCCAGCTCACCTGCGGTTCTGTATCCGGGTACCGGGGAGCTGTTTTTT. This chain links TRBV18 with TRBJ2-2, with D unresolved. This CDR3 spans 17 amino acids. V was trimmed by 3 bases and J by 5 bases, leaving 19 bases between them. Germline CDR1 KGHSH, CDR2 LQKENI.

CDR3 nucleotides: TGCGCCAGCAGCCAAGAGGACCGGGAATTCGCCTACGAGCAGTACTTC. Translation gives CASSQEDREFAYEQYF. The V gene is TRBV4-1, the J gene TRBJ2-7, with D perhaps matching TRBD2 (5 bases). The ends were cut back, 0 bases at V and 2 bases at J, with 14 bases in the middle. The germline CDR1 and CDR2 sequences are MGHRA and YSYEKL. This CDR3 is built from 16 residues.

The chain is built from TRBV5-5 and TRBJ1-4; 7 nucleotides align to TRBD1. Germline-derived CDR1 and CDR2 are SGHKS and YYEKEE (reference sequence). This CDR3 has 13 amino acids. V lost 5 bases, J lost 9 bases, and 7 bases stayed unmatched. CDR3 amino acids: CASSPGTVKKLFF. For the CDR3, the DNA is TGTGCCAGCAGTCCCGGGACAGTCAAAAAACTGTTTTTT.

The rearrangement joins TRBV27 to TRBJ2-1, with 8 bases that match TRBD1. The CDR3 is made up of 15 amino acids. V gave up 4 bases and J gave up 3 bases; unmatched junction bases: 5. Germline V gene lookup returns CDR1 MNHEY and CDR2 SMNVEV (reference sequence). This CDR3 is CASSSGTGFYNEQFF. The CDR3, as DNA: TGTGCCAGCAGTTCGGGGACAGGATTCTACAATGAGCAGTTCTTC.

This clone was found once. The chain combines TRBV18 with TRBJ2-7; maybe TRBD2 (6 bases). V lost 6 bases and J 7 bases, leaving 16 bases between the germline ends. CDR3 length equals 13 residues. Germline V lookup: CDR1 KGHSH, CDR2 LQKENI. The CDR3, as DNA: TGTGCCAGCTCTCCAGTCCGGGAGAGAGAGCAGTACTTC. Translating gives CASSPVREREQYF.

V is TRBV27 and J is TRBJ1-2, with D possibly TRBD1 on 5 matching bases. The V end was cut by 6 bases, the J end by 8 bases, with 16 bases between. The germline gives CDR1 MNHEY, CDR2 SMNVEV (reference sequence). CDR3 length equals 13 residues. The DNA of the CDR3 is TGTGCCAGCAGGGTGCAGGGTAATCAGGGCTACACCTTC. Translating gives CASRVQGNQGYTF.

V and J are TRBV7-2 and TRBJ1-1; TRBD1 agrees at 9 bases. The CDR3 covers 15 residues. Looked up from germline, CDR1 is SGHTA and CDR2 is FQGNSA. V shed 2 bases and J 11 bases; nucleotides not matched to a gene: 12. As DNA, the CDR3 is TGTGCCAGCAGCTTAAGTGAGGGGACAGGGTTCGTCGCTTTCTTT. It yields the protein CASSLSEGTGFVAFF.

The rearrangement links TRBV6-4 to TRBJ2-2; TRBD2 aligns across 9 bases. Trimming cost V 0 bases and J 4 bases; bases outside gene matches: 0. The CDR3 covers 15 residues. Germline CDR1 MRHNA, CDR2 SNTAGT. CDR3 nucleotide sequence: TGTGCCAGCAGTGACTCAGCGGGAGGCACCGGGGAGCTGTTTTTT. Its translation: CASSDSAGGTGELFF.

This chain joins TRBV7-9 and TRBJ2-7, with D possibly being TRBD2 (5 bases). The CDR3 sequence is 16 residues long. Trimming left V 1 base short and J 2 bases short, with 15 bases between. Germline assignment: CDR1 SEHNR and CDR2 FQNEAQ (reference sequence). CDR3 loop: CASSLDSSGLTYEQYF. In nucleotides, the CDR3 is TGTGCCAGCAGCTTAGACTCCAGCGGTCTTACCTACGAGCAGTACTTC. Complete variable domain (other parts from reference TRBV7-9 and TRBJ2-7): DTGVSQNPRHKITKRGQNVTFRCDPISEHNRLYWYRQTLGQGPEFLTYFQNEAQLEKSRLLSDRFSAERPKGSFSTLEIQRTEQGDSAMYLCASSLDSSGLTYEQYFGPGTRLTVT.

This chain's CDR3 is CASSLRHIENQHF. The CDR3 coding sequence is TGTGCCAGCAGTTTGAGACACATAGAAAACCAGCATTTT. This chain joins TRBV2 and TRBJ1-5; D is unclear. The CDR3 contains 13 residues. Per germline, CDR1 SNHLY and CDR2 FYNNEI. The ends were cut back, 5 bases at V and 12 bases at J, with 17 bases in the middle.

CDR3 protein: CASSLEVGGGVNQPQHF. The CDR3 DNA sequence: TGTGCCAGCAGCTTAGAGGTCGGCGGAGGGGTTAATCAGCCCCAGCATTTT. The chain recombines TRBV7-2 with TRBJ1-5; possible D gene TRBD1, 5 bases. V lost 1 base and J lost 4, with 17 bases in between. CDR3 length: 17 residues. Per the germline V gene, CDR1 is SGHTA and CDR2 is FQGNSA.

The V gene is TRBV29-1, the J gene TRBJ2-1, with TRBD1 identical over 8 bases. Losses at the gene ends were 8 bases for V and 13 bases for J; bases not matched to a gene: 10. The CDR3 consists of 11 residues. Germline V gene lookup returns CDR1 SQVTM and CDR2 ANQGSEA. In DNA, the CDR3 is TGCAGCCCGCGGACAGGGTTTGGTCAGTTCTTC. Translation: CSPRTGFGQFF.

The genes are TRBV15 and TRBJ1-5, with D tentatively TRBD1 (6 bases). This CDR3 has 16 amino acids. V gave up 4 bases and J gave up 2 bases, with 15 bases separating them. Germline assignment: CDR1 LNHNV and CDR2 YYDKDF (reference sequence). Here the CDR3 reads CATSIGQPVGNQPQHF. CDR3 nucleotides: TGTGCCACCAGCATCGGACAGCCCGTGGGCAATCAGCCCCAGCATTTT.

This chain joins TRBV5-1 and TRBJ2-7, with 10 bases matching TRBD1. V lost 3 bases to trimming and J lost 6 bases; unmatched junction nucleotides: 12. The CDR3 is 16 residues long. CDR1 SGHRS and CDR2 YFSETQ come from the germline V gene. CDR3 region: CASSSKRDRGPFEQYF. The CDR3 coding sequence is TGCGCCAGCAGCTCAAAACGCGACAGGGGGCCTTTCGAGCAGTACTTC.

This chain uses TRBV2 with TRBJ2-7; TRBD1 aligns across 7 bases. Germline loops: CDR1 SNHLY, CDR2 FYNNEI. The CDR3 extends over 15 amino acids. V gave up 5 bases and J gave up 2 bases; unmatched junction bases: 9. The CDR3: CASSTPWQGAYEQYF. The CDR3 DNA reads TGTGCCAGCAGTACTCCCTGGCAGGGGGCCTACGAGCAGTACTTC.

This chain links TRBV6-5 with TRBJ2-2, with D possibly being TRBD2 (6 bases). The V end was cut by 5 bases, the J end by 2 bases, with 12 bases between. Germline V gene lookup returns CDR1 MNHEY and CDR2 SVGAGI. The CDR3 has 15 residues. CDR3 region: CASSRGGENTGELFF. The CDR3 DNA is TGTGCCAGCAGTCGCGGAGGGGAAAACACCGGGGAGCTGTTTTTT.

The chain couples TRBV7-6 to TRBJ2-3; D possibly corresponds to TRBD1 (5 bases). This CDR3 has 15 amino acids. Germline CDR1 is SGHVS and CDR2 is FNYEAQ. Trimming removed 0 bases from V and 2 bases from J, with 9 bases in between. CDR3 residues: CASSLAQGVTDTQYF. The CDR3 region has the DNA TGTGCCAGCAGCTTAGCCCAGGGTGTCACAGATACGCAGTATTTT. Full variable domain (remainder filled in from reference TRBV7-6 and TRBJ2-3): GAGVSQSPRYKVTKRGQDVALRCDPISGHVSLYWYRQALGQGPEFLTYFNYEAQQDKSGLPNDRFSAERPEGSISTLTIQRTEQRDSAMYRCASSLAQGVTDTQYFGPGTRLTVL.

This sequence joins TRBV15 and TRBJ1-5, with a weak D call TRBD1 (5 bases). Germline V gene lookup returns CDR1 LNHNV and CDR2 YYDKDF (reference sequence). The CDR3 has 15 residues. Trimming shortened V by 1 base and J by 2 bases, and 9 bases separated the two germline ends. CDR3 sequence (DNA): TGTGCCACCAGCAGAGGGGGCGATGGCAATCAGCCCCAGCATTTT. Encoded protein: CATSRGGDGNQPQHF.

The genes are TRBV7-9 and TRBJ1-6; 11 bases line up with TRBD1. V shed 2 bases, J shed 2 bases, and the junction held 8 bases outside the gene matches. The CDR3 has 19 amino acids. Per the germline V gene, CDR1 is SEHNR and CDR2 is FQNEAQ (reference sequence). The CDR3 DNA sequence: TGTGCCAGCAGCTTAATAGGGACAGGGGGAAGAACCTATAATTCACCCCTCCACTTT. It is translated as CASSLIGTGGRTYNSPLHF. Full variable domain (outside the CDR3, taken from reference TRBV7-9 and TRBJ1-6): DTGVSQNPRHKITKRGQNVTFRCDPISEHNRLYWYRQTLGQGPEFLTYFQNEAQLEKSRLLSDRFSAERPKGSFSTLEIQRTEQGDSAMYLCASSLIGTGGRTYNSPLHFGNGTRLTVT.